The clone carrying this T cell receptor beta chain was found many times. Each TCR transcript was tagged with a 10-nucleotide random UMI during 5'RACE. TCRdb ran MiXCR on the 5' RACE reads and lists one entry per CDR3 protein. The data contain 60,000 to 90,000 distinct CDR3 sequences, about 10% of them singletons. The CDR3 loop spans 16 amino acids. Germline V gives CDR1 MNHNY, CDR2 SVGAGI (reference sequence). V was clipped by 2 bases and J by 5 bases; unmatched bases: 10. Specified time point: longitudinal time-point 1 (baseline). The sample is drawn from a study of neurological immune-mediated disorders.

Specimen: PBMCs. The V and J genes are TRBV6-6 and TRBJ2-7; 9 positions match TRBD1. The TCR was taken from a man aged 25 to 45 in good health. The CDR3 bases are TGTGCCAGCAGTTACCCCATCGGACAGGGGTACGACGAGCAGTACTTC. Amino acids: CASSYPIGQGYDEQYF.